The clone carrying this T cell receptor beta chain was detected only once. Its target is not known. The data were obtained in a study of cytomegalovirus exposure and HLA in healthy donors. The V end lost 4 bases, the J end lost 4 bases, and 20 bases lay between the germline ends. The germline V gene has CDR1 SGHRS and CDR2 YFSETQ. CDR3 size: 16 residues. Points from the study as a whole: A prior analysis recorded that most TCR beta V segments were productive about 87% or about 30% of the time.

Primers included in the PCR were 60 Vbeta and 13 Jbeta primers. Repertoires were generated with immunoSEQ multiplex PCR, while TCRdb's copy carries only in-frame clones and drops some. In the table there are some 140,000 clones, approximately 73% of which are singletons. The sequenced sample was PBMCs. The clonotype comes from a woman between 40 and 55 years old in good health and CMV-seronegative. The chain has TRBV5-1 and TRBJ2-5; possibly TRBD1 for D (6 bases). CDR3 sequence (DNA): TGCGCCAGCAGCATGTCCGGGACACTATTGGGAGAGACCCAGTACTTC. It translates to CASSMSGTLLGETQYF. Together with reference TRBV5-1 and TRBJ2-5, the CDR3 gives the full variable domain: KAGVTQTPRYLIKTRGQQVTLSCSPISGHRSVSWYQQTPGQGLQFLFEYFSETQRNKGNFPGRFSGRQFSNSRSEMNVSTLELGDSALYLCASSMSGTLLGETQYFGPGTRLLVL.